A selection of T cell receptor beta chains follows, all from one sample in a study of TIL therapy for anti-PD-1-resistant metastatic lung cancer. Data came from immunoSEQ multiplex PCR; TCRdb stores just in-frame clones and leaves some out. The sample holds just under 60,000 clones, about 70% seen once. The sequencing here drew on blood, taken at baseline. These TCRs come from a person between 25 and 80 years old with non-small cell lung cancer. CDR3s include the opening cysteine and the closing phenylalanine or tryptophan. The order of the fields is V gene, D gene, clone size, J gene, CDR3 protein, CDR3 DNA. A D gene is named only where the DNA matches it firmly. Some rows have no size entry. The others give once, few or many, or a class for an expanded clone.

>TRBV12-5|-|-|TRBJ2-5
CASGSPPGGWETQYF
TGTGCTAGTGGTTCCCCCCCGGGGGGCTGGGAGACCCAGTACTTC
>TRBV2|-|-|TRBJ1-3
CASKSSSSGNTIYF
TGTGCCAGCAAAAGTAGTAGCTCTGGAAACACCATATATTTT
>TRBV19|-|-|TRBJ2-5
CASSISASAGAETQYF
TGTGCCAGTAGTATATCGGCCAGTGCGGGGGCAGAGACCCAGTACTTC
>TRBV27|TRBD2|once|TRBJ2-3
CASSSRGLAGGSDTQYF
TGTGCCAGCAGTTCTAGGGGACTAGCGGGAGGGTCCGATACGCAGTATTTT
>TRBV7-2|-|-|TRBJ1-1
CASSDYGGFTEAFF
TGTGCCAGCAGCGACTACGGGGGGTTCACTGAAGCTTTCTTT
>TRBV13|-|-|TRBJ2-1
CASSLLGGASSYNEQFF
TGTGCCAGCAGCTTATTAGGAGGTGCGAGCTCCTACAATGAGCAGTTCTTC
>TRBV9|-|once|TRBJ2-1
CASTGWGDEQFF
TGTGCCAGCACCGGGTGGGGGGATGAGCAGTTCTTC
>TRBV9|-|-|TRBJ1-3
CASSASSGNTIYF
TGTGCCAGCAGCGCCTCCTCTGGAAACACCATATATTTT
>TRBV7-2|-|-|TRBJ1-3
CASSHHPGGSSGNTIYF
TGTGCCAGCAGCCACCATCCCGGGGGAAGCTCTGGAAACACCATATATTTT
>TRBV19|TRBD1|-|TRBJ1-2
CATRQGFNYGYTF
TGTGCCACCCGACAGGGATTCAACTATGGCTACACCTTC
>TRBV5-1|TRBD2|few|TRBJ2-7
CASSPLADSYYEQYF
TGCGCCAGCAGCCCTCTAGCGGATAGTTACTACGAGCAGTACTTC
>TRBV4-2|-|-|TRBJ1-1
CASSRTGSTEAFF
TGTGCCAGCAGCCGAACAGGTAGCACTGAAGCTTTCTTT
>TRBV4-1|TRBD1|-|TRBJ1-5
CASSLTMTLRDRGTNQPQHF
TGCGCCAGCAGCCTTACAATGACTTTGCGGGACAGGGGCACCAATCAGCCCCAGCATTTT
>TRBV10-3|TRBD1|-|TRBJ1-5
CAISDPDRGDGQPQHF
TGTGCCATCAGTGACCCCGACAGGGGGGATGGTCAGCCCCAGCATTTT
>TRBV19|TRBD1|-|TRBJ1-3
CASLDRALGNTIYF
TGTGCCAGTCTGGACAGGGCATTAGGAAACACCATATATTTT
>TRBV19|-|-|TRBJ2-1
CASSILWGSYNEQFF
TGTGCCAGTAGTATCCTCTGGGGCTCCTACAATGAGCAGTTCTTC
>TRBV6-5|-|-|TRBJ1-1
CASSYGQILNTEAFF
TGTGCCAGCAGCTATGGACAAATTCTGAACACTGAAGCTTTCTTT
>TRBV18|-|-|TRBJ1-4
CASSPAGTFSTNEKLFF
TGTGCCAGCTCACCAGCCGGGACCTTCTCAACTAATGAAAAACTGTTTTTT
>TRBV19|-|-|TRBJ2-2
CASSIAGTNTGELFF
TGTGCCAGTAGTATCGCAGGGACTAACACCGGGGAGCTGTTTTTT
>TRBV9|TRBD2|-|TRBJ2-5
CASSPTSGPIQETQYF
TGTGCCAGCAGCCCGACTAGCGGGCCTATCCAAGAGACCCAGTACTTC
>TRBV7-6|-|-|TRBJ1-5
CASSFDSNQPQHF
TGTGCCAGCAGCTTCGACAGCAATCAGCCCCAGCATTTT
>TRBV29-1|-|-|TRBJ2-2
CSVGGNTGELFF
TGCAGCGTTGGGGGGAACACCGGGGAGCTGTTTTTT
>TRBV5-8|-|-|TRBJ2-1
CASSLAGLYNEQFF
TGTGCCAGCAGCTTGGCCGGGCTCTACAATGAGCAGTTCTTC
>TRBV7-2|TRBD1|-|TRBJ1-2
CASSSPSGQGGYGYTF
TGTGCCAGCAGCTCTCCCTCGGGACAGGGAGGCTATGGCTACACCTTC
>TRBV6-1|TRBD2|-|TRBJ2-1
CASSRTSGIHEQFF
TGTGCCAGCAGCCGGACTAGCGGGATTCATGAGCAGTTCTTC
>TRBV15|-|-|TRBJ2-4
CATSSGQNIQYF
TGTGCCACCAGCAGCGGACAAAACATTCAGTACTTC
>TRBV19|-|-|TRBJ1-6
CASRMGSRGSPLHF
TGTGCCAGTAGGATGGGATCCCGTGGTTCACCCCTCCACTTT
>TRBV30|TRBD1|-|TRBJ2-1
CAWSVGGSSSSYNEQFF
TGTGCCTGGAGTGTAGGGGGCAGTTCAAGCTCCTACAATGAGCAGTTCTTC
>TRBV11-3|-|-|TRBJ1-1
CASSLEANTEAFF
TGTGCCAGCAGCTTAGAAGCGAACACTGAAGCTTTCTTT
>TRBV9|-|-|TRBJ1-3
CASSVASNSGNTIYF
TGTGCCAGCAGCGTAGCGTCTAACTCTGGAAACACCATATATTTT
>TRBV11-2|-|-|TRBJ2-7
CASSLDRVSSYEQYF
TGTGCCAGCAGCTTAGATCGGGTTAGCTCCTACGAGCAGTACTTC
>TRBV7-2|-|-|TRBJ2-7
CASSFTGTGSYEQYF
TGTGCCAGCAGCTTCACCGGGACGGGCTCCTACGAGCAGTACTTC
>TRBV5-3|TRBD1|-|TRBJ1-5
CARSPTGTGGSAQHF
TGTGCCAGAAGCCCAACCGGGACAGGGGGCTCGGCCCAGCATTTT
>TRBV10-1|TRBD2|-|TRBJ2-3
CASSESQLAGGRDTQYF
TGCGCCAGCAGTGAGTCCCAACTAGCGGGGGGCCGGGATACGCAGTATTTT
>TRBV27|-|-|TRBJ1-5
CASSSQGQPQHF
TGTGCCAGCAGTTCTCAGGGGCAGCCCCAGCATTTT
>TRBV6-5|-|-|TRBJ1-4
CASSPRDTNEKLFF
TGTGCCAGCAGCCCCCGGGATACTAATGAAAAACTGTTTTTT
>TRBV9|-|-|TRBJ1-6
CASSVRGGALNSPLHF
TGTGCCAGCAGCGTAAGAGGGGGGGCCCTCAATTCACCCCTCCACTTT
>TRBV4-3|TRBD2|-|TRBJ2-1
CASSQDGGLAVYNEQFF
TGCGCCAGCAGCCAAGATGGAGGGCTAGCGGTTTACAATGAGCAGTTCTTC
>TRBV5-6|-|-|TRBJ2-2
CASSLFSGAQELFF
TGTGCCAGCAGCTTGTTCTCGGGGGCGCAGGAGCTGTTTTTT
>TRBV27|TRBD1|-|TRBJ1-5
CASRPGGGGSNQPQHF
TGTGCCAGCAGGCCAGGGGGCGGCGGGAGCAATCAGCCCCAGCATTTT
>TRBV12-5|-|-|TRBJ1-6
CASGWVLNSPLHF
TGTGCTAGTGGTTGGGTCCTCAATTCACCCCTCCACTTT
>TRBV6-5|-|-|TRBJ1-2
CASSYTGPGGYTF
TGTGCCAGCAGTTACACCGGACCGGGTGGCTACACCTTC
>TRBV5-1|-|-|TRBJ2-6
CASSLGTDHPGANVLTF
TGCGCCAGCAGCTTGGGGACAGACCACCCTGGGGCCAACGTCCTGACTTTC
>TRBV29-1|-|-|TRBJ2-6
CSVTAGSLSGANVLTF
TGCAGCGTGACGGCGGGATCCCTCTCTGGGGCCAACGTCCTGACTTTC
>TRBV9|-|few|TRBJ1-2
CASSVGSRGYTF
TGTGCCAGCAGCGTAGGCAGTCGTGGCTACACCTTC
>TRBV12-5|-|-|TRBJ1-2
CASGRTAGSLYGYTF
TGTGCTAGTGGTCGTACCGCAGGGTCGCTCTATGGCTACACCTTC
>TRBV10-2|-|-|TRBJ1-2
CASSGNRASDGYTF
TGCGCCAGCAGTGGGAACAGGGCCTCGGATGGCTACACCTTC
>TRBV28|TRBD2|-|TRBJ2-7
CASSSPGGGDYEQYF
TGTGCCAGCAGTTCCCCGGGGGGGGGCGACTACGAGCAGTACTTC
>TRBV7-9|-|-|TRBJ2-2
CASSDGQPTGELFF
TGTGCCAGCAGCGACGGACAGCCCACCGGGGAGCTGTTTTTT
>TRBV4-3|TRBD2|-|TRBJ2-1
CASSHPGRRGGVEQFF
TGCGCCAGCAGCCACCCAGGGAGGCGGGGGGGCGTTGAGCAGTTCTTC
>TRBV14|-|-|TRBJ2-7
CASSPLRGVGGGEQYF
TGTGCCAGCAGCCCACTCAGGGGGGTTGGGGGCGGCGAGCAGTACTTC
>TRBV1|-|-|TRBJ2-7
CTSSQGLSGGHYEQYF
TGCACCAGCAGCCAAGGATTGAGCGGGGGGCATTACGAGCAGTACTTC